Here is one T cell receptor beta chain with its context. This clonotype was seen ten or more times. The specificity of this receptor is unknown. No much larger clonotype is one base removed from it; base qualities were not supplied. The TCR beta CDR3 regions were amplified from RNA transcripts. A first-round RT-PCR of the TCR CDR3 used the HTBI primer set with the Qiagen OneStep RT-PCR kit. The libraries were constructed in a second round of multiplex PCR and then size-selected and purified. Libraries were sequenced paired-end with 100 bp reads on an Illumina HiSeq2000. Regarding the original processing steps: SOAPnuke was used to process the raw data, with reads discarded if the reads contained adapters or uncalled bases, had a mean Phred below 15, or lacked an exact constant-primer or identifier match. COPE v1.2.5 was used to merge the high-quality paired reads, and each unique nucleotide sequence was defined as a clonotype. MiTCR v1.1 was used to align the clonotypes against IMGT TRBV, TRBD and TRBJ reference segments. Analysis was restricted to V-J combinations with a frequency above 0.0001, which covered about 99% of repertoires. A TCS score was defined as the ratio between F50 (clonal expansion) and ExV (chaos), using BLOSUM62-based TCRdist between CDR3 peptides within each V-J. Welch's t-statistics and random forest reduced several hundred V-J features to under 15, which were used in a naive Bayes classifier (R e1071). TCRdb reran the public reads through fastp at Q25 and MiXCR, keeping productive beta chains. Every distinct CDR3 protein forms one entry, paired with its most common genes and DNA. The V and J calls shown here were made by TCRdb, not taken from the authors' results. This sample gives under 350,000 distinct CDR3 sequences in total; about a sixth of them show up just once. Of the sample, about 50% falls within the top ten clones.

This record belongs to a study of T cells in Graves' hyperthyroidism and ophthalmopathy (dated by TCRdb to about 2019). For the study in its entirety: Peripheral blood was collected at initial diagnosis, before any treatment. A discovery cohort of about a hundred patients, about 40 with Graves' ophthalmopathy and under 60 with stable Graves' hyperthyroidism, was used to find distinguishing TCR V-J signatures. Prospective prediction of ophthalmopathy was tested in an independent validation cohort consisting of 18 to 20 hyperthyroidism patients and some 16 patients who later progressed to ophthalmopathy. The 80 to 100 discovery patients were randomly divided into training and test sets at a 7:3 ratio. Thyroid tissue and blood T-cell repertoires from more than five Graves' hyperthyroidism patients were also compared in the study. Following sampling, methimazole starting at 30 mg daily was given to hyperthyroidism patients, and high-dose intravenous methylprednisolone was given to ophthalmopathy patients. According to the paper, TCR Vbeta CDR3 sequencing was carried out on some 130 peripheral blood samples, which came from 40 to 45 ophthalmopathy, 80 or so hyperthyroidism and approximately 17 progressor patients.

Ophthalmopathy patients had moderately to severely active disease, Clinical Activity Score of at least 3, NOSPECS grade of at least 4, and duration under 3 months. Exclusion was applied to patients with uncontrolled infections, other autoimmune diseases, pregnancy or lactation. Diagnoses were based on clinical symptoms, serum thyroxine and TRAb, thyroid ultrasound and orbital computed tomography. PBMCs were separated from 10 ml of fresh peripheral blood using Ficoll-Paque density gradient centrifugation. Total RNA was extracted using Trizol reagent, and RNA quality was assessed on an Agilent 2100 Bioanalyzer. Here is what the overall study found, with its caveats: Most expanded thyroid clonotypes (frequency above 0.001) were also detected in blood, suggesting blood repertoires may reflect thyroid immune responses. During validation, the model predicted progression to ophthalmopathy a median of approximately six months ahead of onset, with approximately 71% sensitivity and 72.22% specificity. No statistical method was used to set the sample size in advance, and investigators knew the group allocation. Ophthalmopathy was separated from stable hyperthyroidism by a 13 V-J signature model, with around 90% sensitivity and just over 81% specificity obtained in cross-validation and 80%/75% obtained in testing.

From the cysteine through the phenylalanine, the CDR3 covers 19 amino acids. This entry keeps only the CDR3 DNA: 57 bases, framed from base 1. Unmatched junction bases come to 24, with V trimmed by 5 bases and J by 6 bases. CDR1 and CDR2 were assigned from the germline V gene (reference sequence) as DFQATT and SNEGSKA. The source is a woman aged 55 to 70 with Graves' ophthalmopathy. The chain is encoded by TRBV20-1 joined to TRBJ2-7, and 11 bases in between align with TRBD1. What was sequenced was blood. In nucleotides, the sequence is TGCAGTGCTGACCTTCGGAGGGAGGTCGGTGGACAGGGGGCTGGCGAGCAGTACTTC. This gives the protein CSADLRREVGGQGAGEQYF.